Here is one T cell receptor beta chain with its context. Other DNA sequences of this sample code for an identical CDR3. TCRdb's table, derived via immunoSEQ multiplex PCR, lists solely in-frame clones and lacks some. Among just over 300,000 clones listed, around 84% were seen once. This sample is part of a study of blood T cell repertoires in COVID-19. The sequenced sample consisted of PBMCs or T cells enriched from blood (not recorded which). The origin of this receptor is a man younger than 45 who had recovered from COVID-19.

CDR3 loop: CATSRTGDTGELFF. The CDR3 coding sequence is TGTGCCACCAGCAGGACAGGGGACACCGGGGAGCTGTTTTTT. The chain uses TRBV24-1 and TRBJ2-2, with 9 bases matching TRBD1. The ends lost 7 bases at V and 3 bases at J; junction bases unmatched: 2. Germline loops: CDR1 KGHDR, CDR2 SFDVKD. The CDR3 is 14 amino acids.